This is a list of T cell receptor beta chains from one sample in a study of cytomegalovirus exposure and HLA in healthy donors. The table came from immunoSEQ multiplex PCR; TCRdb's copy has only in-frame clones and leaves some out. The data hold roughly 100,000 clones, with approximately 11% observed a single time. Material: PBMCs. These receptors originate from a middle-aged man in good health and CMV-seropositive. Both conserved end residues are part of each CDR3. D genes are given only for firm matches. A row's size may be missing; if present it is once, few, many or a size class.

J	size	D	V	DNA	CDR3
TRBJ2-5	.	TRBD2	TRBV7-6	TGTGCCAGCAGCTTAACGGGAGGGTGGGAGACCCAGTACTTC	CASSLTGGWETQYF
TRBJ2-3	few	TRBD2	TRBV5-1	TGCGCCAGGGAACCGCCGGCGGGAGGGCCAGGAGATACGCAGTATTTT	CAREPPAGGPGDTQYF
TRBJ2-7	few	.	TRBV7-8	TGTGCCAGCAGCTTAGGGAGAGACGGCTACGAGCAGTACTTC	CASSLGRDGYEQYF
TRBJ2-2	few	TRBD2	TRBV10-2	TGCGCCAGCAGATTTAGCGGGTTCGGGGAGCTGTTTTTT	CASRFSGFGELFF
TRBJ2-7	many	TRBD2	TRBV29-1	TGCAGCGTTTTCGGTCTAGCGGGAGAAAACGAGCAGTACTTC	CSVFGLAGENEQYF
TRBJ2-3	.	.	TRBV19	TGTGCCAGTAGTATAAGCTCTAGCACAGATACGCAGTATTTT	CASSISSSTDTQYF
TRBJ2-5	few	.	TRBV29-1	TGCAGCGTTGTTATATACCAAGAGACCCAGTACTTC	CSVVIYQETQYF
TRBJ2-3	.	.	TRBV5-6	TGTGCCAGCAGAAGGGTGCGCGCTAGCCGCACAGATACGCAGTATTTT	CASRRVRASRTDTQYF
TRBJ1-3	.	.	TRBV9	TGTGCCAGCAGCGGTCCCCCTGTAAACACCATATATTTT	CASSGPPVNTIYF
TRBJ2-3	.	.	TRBV5-4	TGTGCCAGCAGCTTGGGGGGGGAATGGGGCGCAGATACGCAGTATTTT	CASSLGGEWGADTQYF
TRBJ2-2	few	TRBD2	TRBV6-5	TGTGCCAGCAGACCGAGCGGGAGCAACACCGGGGAGCTGTTTTTT	CASRPSGSNTGELFF
TRBJ1-5	few	.	TRBV27	TGTGCCAGAAGTTTATTTGGGGAGCAGCCCCAGCATTTT	CARSLFGEQPQHF
TRBJ1-5	few	.	TRBV19	TGTGCCAGTAGTATCGTGAATCAGCCCCAGCATTTT	CASSIVNQPQHF
TRBJ2-3	once	.	TRBV28	TGTGCCAGCAGGCCACAGGACCACAGCACAGATACGCAGTATTTT	CASRPQDHSTDTQYF
TRBJ2-5	.	TRBD1	TRBV29-1	TGCAGCGTTGACGAGACAGGGGATGAGACCCAGTACTTC	CSVDETGDETQYF
TRBJ1-2	few	.	TRBV6-1	TGTGCCAGCAGTGAAGGCTGGATGGAGTATGGCTACACCTTC	CASSEGWMEYGYTF
TRBJ2-7	.	TRBD1	TRBV29-1	TGCAGCGTTGGTAAGGGGGCTCGAGACGAGCAGTACTTC	CSVGKGARDEQYF
TRBJ1-5	.	.	TRBV2	TGTGCCAGCAGTGAAAATGGCAGCAATCAGCCCCAGCATTTT	CASSENGSNQPQHF
TRBJ2-1	.	TRBD2	TRBV7-8	TGTGCCAGCATTCTAGGGGGACTAGTATCCTACAATGAGCAGTTCTTC	CASILGGLVSYNEQFF
TRBJ2-1	few	.	TRBV20-1	TGCAGTGTCTCGAGCAATGAGCAGTTCTTC	CSVSSNEQFF
TRBJ2-3	few	.	TRBV14	TGTGCCAGCAGCCAAGGGCTAGCGAGAGGCACAGATACGCAGTATTTT	CASSQGLARGTDTQYF
TRBJ1-2	.	.	TRBV7-8	TGCGCCAGCAGCCCAGGGGTTTCCTTCTATGGCTACACCTTC	CASSPGVSFYGYTF
TRBJ2-4	.	.	TRBV5-1	TGCGCCAGCAGCTTGGGGGGGGGCGGGAGCTCGGACATTCAGTACTTC	CASSLGGGGSSDIQYF
TRBJ2-7	.	TRBD2	TRBV4-1	TGCGCCAGCAGCCAAGAACGGGGCGGGAGCTACGAGCAGTACTTC	CASSQERGGSYEQYF
TRBJ1-2	.	TRBD1	TRBV5-1	TGCGCCAGCAGCAGGTTCGGGACAGGCGAACATGGCTACACCTTC	CASSRFGTGEHGYTF
TRBJ2-4	few	TRBD2	TRBV7-2	TGTGCCAGCAGCCTAGCGGGAGGGAGCGGTCAAAACATTCAGTACTTC	CASSLAGGSGQNIQYF
TRBJ2-1	few	TRBD2	TRBV7-7	TGTGCTAGCAGCCTCGGACTAGCGGGAAACAATGAGCAGTTCTTC	CASSLGLAGNNEQFF
TRBJ2-3	many	TRBD2	TRBV5-5	TGTGCCAGCACCATGGGGACTAGCGGGACAGATACGCAGTATTTT	CASTMGTSGTDTQYF
TRBJ2-2	few	.	TRBV9	TGTGCCAGCAGCGTGGGACAAAACACCGGGGAGCTGTTTTTT	CASSVGQNTGELFF
TRBJ2-5	.	TRBD2	TRBV28	TGCGCCAGCAGCCAAGACGCCGGGACTAGCGGCCGACGGGAGTACTTC	CASSQDAGTSGRREYF
TRBJ2-7	.	TRBD1	TRBV28	TGTGCCAGCAGTTCCGGGACAGTTTACGAGCAGTACTTC	CASSSGTVYEQYF
TRBJ1-5	few	TRBD1	TRBV4-1	TGCGCCAGCAGCCAAGAGGGACAGGGAACTCAGCCCCAGCATTTT	CASSQEGQGTQPQHF
TRBJ2-5	few	.	TRBV18	TGTGCCAGCTCATCATTCACGGGAACCCAAGAGACCCAGTACTTC	CASSSFTGTQETQYF
TRBJ1-1	few	TRBD1	TRBV19	TGTGCCAGTAGCGGGACAGGGCACCCGAACACTGAAGCTTTCTTT	CASSGTGHPNTEAFF
TRBJ1-3	few	TRBD1	TRBV6-1	TGTGCCAGCAGTGTTTGGGACAGGGTTGGAAACACCATATATTTT	CASSVWDRVGNTIYF
TRBJ2-1	.	.	TRBV19	TGTGCCAGCAGGGACTTAGGGTACAATGAGCAGTTCTTC	CASRDLGYNEQFF
TRBJ1-4	.	TRBD1	TRBV10-3	TGTGCCATCAGTCCGGACAGGGAGGGCGAAAAACTGTTTTTT	CAISPDREGEKLFF
TRBJ2-1	few	TRBD2	TRBV5-1	TGCGCCAGCAGCCCGGGGACTAGCGGGAGGGCCGTAAATGAGCAGTTCTTC	CASSPGTSGRAVNEQFF
TRBJ2-7	few	TRBD1	TRBV7-8	TGTGCCAGCAGCTTAGTAGGGGACAGGGCCTACGAGCAGTACTTC	CASSLVGDRAYEQYF
TRBJ2-2	.	TRBD2	TRBV7-2	TGTGCCAGCAGCTTGAACTCCGGGAGGAACTCCGGGGAGCTGTTTTTT	CASSLNSGRNSGELFF